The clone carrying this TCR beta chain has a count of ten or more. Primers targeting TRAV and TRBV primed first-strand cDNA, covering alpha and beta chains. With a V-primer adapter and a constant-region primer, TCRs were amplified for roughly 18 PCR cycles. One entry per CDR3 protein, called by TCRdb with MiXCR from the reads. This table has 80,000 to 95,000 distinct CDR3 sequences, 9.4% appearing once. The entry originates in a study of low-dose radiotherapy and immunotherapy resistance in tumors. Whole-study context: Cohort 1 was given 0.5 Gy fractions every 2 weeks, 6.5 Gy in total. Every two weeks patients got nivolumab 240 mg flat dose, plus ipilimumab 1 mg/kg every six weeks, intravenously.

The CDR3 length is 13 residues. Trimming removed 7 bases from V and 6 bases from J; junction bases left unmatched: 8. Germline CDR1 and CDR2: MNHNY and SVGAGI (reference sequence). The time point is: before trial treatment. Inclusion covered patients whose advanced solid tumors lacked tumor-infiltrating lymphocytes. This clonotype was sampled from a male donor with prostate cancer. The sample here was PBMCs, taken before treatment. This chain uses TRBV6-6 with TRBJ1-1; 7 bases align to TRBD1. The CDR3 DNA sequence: TGTGCCAGCACCAGAAGGGGGCTGGCTGAAGCTTTCTTT. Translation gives CASTRRGLAEAFF.